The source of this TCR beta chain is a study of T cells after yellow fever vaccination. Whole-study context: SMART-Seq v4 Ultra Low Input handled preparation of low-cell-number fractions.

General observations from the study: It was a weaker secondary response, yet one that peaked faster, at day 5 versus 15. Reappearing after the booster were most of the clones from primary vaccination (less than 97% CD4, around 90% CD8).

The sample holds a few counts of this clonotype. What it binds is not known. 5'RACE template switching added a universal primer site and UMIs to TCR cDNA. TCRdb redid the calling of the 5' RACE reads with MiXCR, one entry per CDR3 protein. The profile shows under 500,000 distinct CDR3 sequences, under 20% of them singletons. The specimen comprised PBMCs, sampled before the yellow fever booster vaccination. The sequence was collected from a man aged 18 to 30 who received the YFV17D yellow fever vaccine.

This CDR3 reads CSASRTSGAGELFF. In DNA form, the CDR3 reads TGCAGTGCTAGTCGTACTAGCGGGGCCGGGGAGCTGTTTTTT. The chain has TRBV20-1 and TRBJ2-2; 10 bases are a match to TRBD2. V was pared by 3 bases and J by 6 bases, with 4 bases of the junction left unmatched. CDR3 size: 14 residues. Germline CDR1 DFQATT, CDR2 SNEGSKA (reference sequence).